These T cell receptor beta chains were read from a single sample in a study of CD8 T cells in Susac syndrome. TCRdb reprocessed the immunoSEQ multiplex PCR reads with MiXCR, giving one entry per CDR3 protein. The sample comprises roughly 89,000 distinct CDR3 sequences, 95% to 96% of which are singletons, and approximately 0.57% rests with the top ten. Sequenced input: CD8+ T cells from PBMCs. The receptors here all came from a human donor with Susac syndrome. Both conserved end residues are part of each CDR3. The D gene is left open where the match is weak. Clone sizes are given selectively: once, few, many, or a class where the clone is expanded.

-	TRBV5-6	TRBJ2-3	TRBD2	CASSLVQRGNTDTQYF	TGTGCCAGCAGCTTGGTCCAGCGGGGGAACACAGATACGCAGTATTTT
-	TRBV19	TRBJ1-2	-	CASSNRDYGYTF	TGTGCCAGTAGTAACCGGGACTATGGCTACACCTTC
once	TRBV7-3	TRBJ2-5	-	CASSPEVGMETQYF	TGTGCCAGCAGCCCCGAGGTGGGGATGGAGACCCAGTACTTC
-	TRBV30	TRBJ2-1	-	CAWSVPDRFSYNEQFF	TGTGCCTGGAGTGTGCCGGACAGATTCTCCTACAATGAGCAGTTCTTC
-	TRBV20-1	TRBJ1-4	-	CSARDRRRAGEKLFF	TGCAGTGCTAGAGATCGGAGGAGGGCCGGCGAAAAACTGTTTTTT
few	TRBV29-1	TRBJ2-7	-	CSVRDSLYEQYF	TGCAGCGTTCGGGACTCTCTCTACGAGCAGTACTTC
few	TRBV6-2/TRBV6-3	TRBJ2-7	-	CASSLTSYEQYF	TGTGCCAGCAGCTTGACTTCCTACGAGCAGTACTTC
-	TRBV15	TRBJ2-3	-	CATSGDGPDPQYF	TGTGCCACCAGCGGGGATGGTCCTGATCCGCAGTATTTT
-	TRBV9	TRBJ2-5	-	CASSPSDAETQYF	TGTGCCAGCAGCCCCTCAGATGCCGAGACCCAGTACTTC
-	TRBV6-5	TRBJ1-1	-	CASRGGPMNTEAFF	TGTGCCAGCAGGGGGGGACCCATGAACACTGAAGCTTTCTTT
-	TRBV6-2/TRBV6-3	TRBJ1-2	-	CASSYSKAVYGYTF	TGTGCCAGCAGTTACTCGAAGGCGGTCTATGGCTACACCTTC
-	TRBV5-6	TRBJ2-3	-	CASTLTTDTQYF	TGTGCCAGCACCCTTACCACAGATACGCAGTATTTT
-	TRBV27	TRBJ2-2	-	CASSTLPQGQTGELFF	TGTGCCAGCAGTACCCTTCCACAGGGTCAGACCGGGGAGCTGTTTTTT
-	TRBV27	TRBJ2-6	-	CASRIDPSGANVLTF	TGTGCCAGCAGGATCGACCCCTCTGGGGCCAACGTCCTGACTTTC
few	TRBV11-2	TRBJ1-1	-	CASSSTQGQNTEAFF	TGTGCCAGCAGCTCAACCCAGGGCCAGAACACTGAAGCTTTCTTT
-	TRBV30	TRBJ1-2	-	CAWRRVTNYGYTF	TGTGCCTGGAGGAGAGTAACTAACTATGGCTACACCTTC
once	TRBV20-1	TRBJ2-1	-	CSARSPLGEQFF	TGCAGTGCTAGGAGTCCTCTGGGTGAGCAGTTCTTC
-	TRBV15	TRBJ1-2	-	CATSRDHYGYTF	TGTGCCACCAGCAGAGATCACTATGGCTACACCTTC
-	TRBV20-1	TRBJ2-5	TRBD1	CSAIEGTGSQGETQYF	TGCAGTGCTATCGAGGGGACAGGTTCCCAAGGGGAGACCCAGTACTTC
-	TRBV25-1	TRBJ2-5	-	CASSEFGGAGETQYF	TGTGCCAGCAGTGAGTTTGGGGGGGCCGGAGAGACCCAGTACTTC
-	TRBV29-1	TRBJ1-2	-	CSVTWQAYGYTF	TGCAGCGTGACTTGGCAGGCCTATGGCTACACCTTC
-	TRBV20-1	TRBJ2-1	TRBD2	CSASGAGGGVHEQFF	TGCAGTGCTAGTGGGGCCGGCGGGGGGGTTCATGAGCAGTTCTTC
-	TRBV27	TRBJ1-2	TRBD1	CASSPRTGGPYGYTF	TGTGCCAGCAGTCCTCGGACAGGGGGCCCGTATGGCTACACCTTC
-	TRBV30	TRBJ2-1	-	CAWAGLSNEQFF	TGTGCCTGGGCTGGACTTAGCAATGAGCAGTTCTTC
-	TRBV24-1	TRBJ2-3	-	CATSDLGPVQYF	TGTGCCACCAGTGACCTCGGACCGGTCCAGTATTTT
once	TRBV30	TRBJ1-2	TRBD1	CAWIIQGNYGYTF	TGTGCCTGGATAATACAGGGGAACTATGGCTACACCTTC
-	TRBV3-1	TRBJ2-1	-	CASSQDLGDYNEQFF	TGTGCCAGCAGCCAAGACCTAGGGGACTACAATGAGCAGTTCTTC
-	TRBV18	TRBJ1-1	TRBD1	CASSSSGTGGIAFF	TGTGCCAGCTCAAGCTCCGGGACAGGCGGGATCGCTTTCTTT
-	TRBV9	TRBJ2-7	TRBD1	CASSVGTGGEYEQYF	TGTGCCAGCAGCGTGGGGACAGGGGGCGAATACGAGCAGTACTTC
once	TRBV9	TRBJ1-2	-	CASTPGRDDGYTF	TGTGCCAGCACCCCAGGGAGGGACGACGGCTACACCTTC
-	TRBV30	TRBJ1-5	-	CAWSLGGVGNQPQHF	TGTGCCTGGAGCCTCGGGGGTGTAGGCAATCAGCCCCAGCATTTT
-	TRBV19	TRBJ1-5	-	CASSIAVLGQPQHF	TGTGCCAGTAGTATAGCGGTTCTGGGGCAGCCCCAGCATTTT
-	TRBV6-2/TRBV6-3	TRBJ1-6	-	CASNQQGAPLHF	TGTGCCAGCAACCAACAGGGAGCGCCCCTCCACTTT
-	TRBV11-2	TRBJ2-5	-	CASSFNRGAQETQYF	TGTGCCAGCAGCTTTAACCGGGGGGCTCAAGAGACCCAGTACTTC
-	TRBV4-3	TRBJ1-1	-	CASSQDPSSGTEAFF	TGCGCCAGCAGCCAAGACCCCTCGTCGGGGACTGAAGCTTTCTTT
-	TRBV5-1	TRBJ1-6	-	CASSKQDNSPLHF	TGCGCCAGCAGCAAACAGGATAATTCACCCCTCCACTTT